These T cell receptor beta chains were read from a single sample in a study of blood T cell repertoires in COVID-19. The protocol was immunoSEQ multiplex PCR, while the TCRdb copy is restricted to in-frame clones and leaves out a portion. This sample yields 200,000 to 250,000 clones, of which about four fifths are seen a single time; less than 3.5% belongs to the top ten. The sample was peripheral blood. These TCRs come from a woman aged 18-35 years with acute or convalescent COVID-19. CDR3s leave out the opening cysteine and the closing phenylalanine or tryptophan.

TRBV7-3	TRBJ1-3	ASSPSPGNTIY
TRBV19	TRBJ2-7	ASSISSGPGEQY
TRBV27	TRBJ2-7	ASSLPPLTPSEQY
TRBV11-3	TRBJ2-3	ASSPRGQREKDTQY
TRBV7-2	TRBJ2-4	ASSLGLGLAKNIQY
TRBV6-2/TRBV6-3	TRBJ2-7	ASSAPGLASRRPYEQY
TRBV5-4	TRBJ2-2	ASSLAMGGPSNTGELF
TRBV5-5	TRBJ1-1	ASSRGAGGDEAF
TRBV18	TRBJ1-1	ASSPVQGATEAF
TRBV6-6	TRBJ2-2	ASSPPSTGELF
TRBV23-1	TRBJ2-7	ASSQSPRLLTSGSYEQY
TRBV7-9	TRBJ1-3	ASSPRTGNGNTIY
TRBV7-2	TRBJ2-7	ASTVLAAGEQY
TRBV27	TRBJ2-1	ASSLGTAYNEQF
TRBV6-5	TRBJ1-5	ASTREQGYQPQH
TRBV6-5	TRBJ1-1	ASSYGRAGVPEAF
TRBV11-3	TRBJ2-2	ASSLEQWGTSGPNTGELF
TRBV5-6	TRBJ1-4	ASSTAGVTNEKLF
TRBV28	TRBJ2-7	ASSFAAGGSYEQY
TRBV7-2	TRBJ2-1	ASSLDGASSYNEQF
TRBV4-3	TRBJ1-1	ASSQAGSGTEAF
TRBV11-3	TRBJ2-1	ASSPSSGRFLDEQF
TRBV29-1	TRBJ2-3	SGAPGQGRADTQY
TRBV6-5	TRBJ1-2	ASSFAGWDGYT
TRBV6-2/TRBV6-3	TRBJ2-7	ASSYRGAHEQY
TRBV4-3	TRBJ1-6	ASSQDRALGSPLH
TRBV19	TRBJ1-2	ASSIGVGSVYGYT
TRBV7-9	TRBJ2-1	ASSLAIAGVEQF
TRBV7-2	TRBJ2-3	ASSLVVGNPPDTQY
TRBV3-1/TRBV3-2	TRBJ2-5	ASSQVGGMETQY
TRBV5-6	TRBJ1-5	ASSLSGRFQPQH
TRBV4-3	TRBJ1-2	ASSQVPGQGFNYGYT
TRBV27	TRBJ1-1	ASSPGQRNTEAF
TRBV30	TRBJ1-5	AWSIAQGVGPQH
TRBV29-1	TRBJ2-1	SARDRVRDNEQF
TRBV3-1/TRBV3-2	TRBJ2-1	ASSQGAGLLSSYNEQF